One sample yielded the 8 T cell receptor beta chains listed below, sequenced in a study of shared clonotypes between healthy human individuals. Clones were sequenced by immunoSEQ multiplex PCR, and TCRdb holds only the in-frame ones, with some missing. The data show more than 2,000,000 clones, more than 85% seen once. The material sequenced was naive CD4+ T cells from PBMCs. Subset specified: CD45RA+ positively selected. The receptors derive from a man aged 18 to 29 in good health. Some clones in this sample may be carry-over from other donors' samples.

The rearrangement links TRBV5-1 to TRBJ2-2, with 8 bases that match TRBD1. V lost 3 bases, J lost 7 bases, and 8 bases stayed unmatched. Germline CDR1 and CDR2: SGHRS and YFSETQ. The CDR3 runs 15 residues. CDR3 loop: CASSSQTGAIGELFF. The CDR3 DNA is TGCGCCAGCAGCTCCCAGACAGGGGCCATCGGGGAGCTGTTTTTT.

The gene calls are TRBV10-3 and TRBJ2-1; D unclear. Germline CDR1 ENHRY, CDR2 SYGVKD. V shed 2 bases and J shed 9 bases, with 17 bases lying between them. The CDR3 is 15 amino acids. CDR3 in amino acids: CAISELFVGQGEQFF. CDR3 coding DNA: TGTGCCATCAGTGAGCTCTTTGTTGGGCAAGGTGAGCAGTTCTTC.

CDR3 loop: CASSLARGSTDANTGELFF. The CDR3 DNA sequence: TGCGCCAGCAGCTTGGCTCGCGGGAGCACCGATGCGAACACCGGGGAGCTGTTTTTT. The chain combines TRBV5-1 with TRBJ2-2; 7 bases map to TRBD2. CDR1 and CDR2 from the germline V gene are SGHRS and YFSETQ. With V trimmed by 0 bases and J by 0 bases, 11 bases remained unmatched. The CDR3 has 19 amino acids.

The CDR3 nucleotides read TGTGCCACCAGCAGTTGGCTAGCGCGCCAAGAGACCCAGTACTTC. Amino acids: CATSSWLARQETQYF. The rearrangement uses TRBV15 and TRBJ2-5; D possibly corresponds to TRBD2 (6 bases). Germline V gives CDR1 LNHNV, CDR2 YYDKDF (reference sequence). The V and J ends lost 3 bases and 1 base respectively, with 12 bases between them. This CDR3 is 15 amino acids long.

In its sample, this clone was seen a few times. The chain combines TRBV7-9 with TRBJ1-1; a possible D gene is TRBD1 (5 bases). The CDR3 is made up of 13 amino acids. The ends were cut back, 5 bases at V and 5 bases at J, with 12 bases in the middle. Germline V gene data show CDR1 as SEHNR and CDR2 as FQNEAQ (reference sequence). CDR3 region: CASSQSWGTEAFF. CDR3 in DNA: TGTGCCAGCAGCCAGAGTTGGGGGACTGAAGCTTTCTTT. Complete variable domain (other parts from reference TRBV7-9 and TRBJ1-1): DTGVSQNPRHKITKRGQNVTFRCDPISEHNRLYWYRQTLGQGPEFLTYFQNEAQLEKSRLLSDRFSAERPKGSFSTLEIQRTEQGDSAMYLCASSQSWGTEAFFGQGTRLTVV.

The gene calls are TRBV11-2 and TRBJ1-4, with D possibly being TRBD1 (5 bases). Germline CDR1 is SGHAT and CDR2 is FQNNGV. The CDR3 is made up of 14 amino acids. Trimming left V 0 bases short and J 7 bases short, with 9 bases between. The CDR3 nucleotides read TGTGCCAGCAGCTTAGACACAGGCGGTGAAAAACTGTTTTTT. Its protein product is CASSLDTGGEKLFF.

This chain connects TRBV5-6 to TRBJ2-7; D not certain. V was trimmed by 0 bases and J by 0 bases, leaving 10 bases between them. The CDR3 runs to 15 residues. Germline lookup yields CDR1 SGHDT and CDR2 YYEEEE. As DNA, the CDR3 is TGTGCCAGCAGCTTGGGGCTAGAATACTCCTACGAGCAGTACTTC. The encoded protein is CASSLGLEYSYEQYF. Drawing the rest from reference TRBV5-6 and TRBJ2-7, the complete variable domain is DAGVTQSPTHLIKTRGQQVTLRCSPKSGHDTVSWYQQALGQGPQFIFQYYEEEERQRGNFPDRFSGHQFPNYSSELNVNALLLGDSALYLCASSLGLEYSYEQYFGPGTRLTVT.

In regard to this clone: The sample has other DNA sequences that encode this CDR3 too. The V and J genes are TRBV6-5 and TRBJ2-1, with unresolved D. Trimming took 6 bases from V and 0 from J, leaving 12 bases between them. Germline-derived CDR1 and CDR2 are MNHEY and SVGAGI. The CDR3 totals 15 residues. Here the CDR3 DNA reads TGTGCCAGCAGCCCCTCGGGTAGCTCCTACAATGAGCAGTTCTTC. It codes for CASSPSGSSYNEQFF.